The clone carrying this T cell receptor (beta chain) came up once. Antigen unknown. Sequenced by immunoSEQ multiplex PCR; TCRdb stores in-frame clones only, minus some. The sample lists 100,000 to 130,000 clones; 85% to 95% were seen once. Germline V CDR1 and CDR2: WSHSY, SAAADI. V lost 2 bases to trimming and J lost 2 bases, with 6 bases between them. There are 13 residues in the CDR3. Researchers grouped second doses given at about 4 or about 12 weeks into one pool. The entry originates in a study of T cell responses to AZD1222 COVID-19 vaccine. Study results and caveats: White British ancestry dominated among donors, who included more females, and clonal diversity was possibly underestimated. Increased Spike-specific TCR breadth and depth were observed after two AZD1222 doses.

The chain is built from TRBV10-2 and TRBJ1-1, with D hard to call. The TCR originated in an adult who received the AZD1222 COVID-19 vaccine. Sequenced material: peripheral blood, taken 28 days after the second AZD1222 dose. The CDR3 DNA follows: TGCGCCAGCAGTGAGGGACCCAACACTGAAGCTTTCTTT. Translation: CASSEGPNTEAFF.